The clone carrying this TCR beta chain was counted between two and nine times. The sample comes from a study of T cell responses to AZD1222 COVID-19 vaccine. Measured with immunoSEQ multiplex PCR; TCRdb has only the in-frame clones, and not every one. The sample shows some 150,000 clones, around 90% of them seen only once. The clonotype was recovered from an adult in good health. Here the sequenced sample was peripheral blood, taken on day 0 of AZD1222 vaccination.

In DNA form, the CDR3 reads TGTGCCAGCAGCCAATTGCCGGGGAAGCAGTACTTC. Protein product: CASSQLPGKQYF. The chain has TRBV14 and TRBJ2-7; possible D gene TRBD2, 5 bases. V shed 2 bases and J shed 8 bases, with 10 bases lying between them. This CDR3 contains 12 residues. The V gene's germline CDR1 is SGHDN and CDR2 FVKESK.